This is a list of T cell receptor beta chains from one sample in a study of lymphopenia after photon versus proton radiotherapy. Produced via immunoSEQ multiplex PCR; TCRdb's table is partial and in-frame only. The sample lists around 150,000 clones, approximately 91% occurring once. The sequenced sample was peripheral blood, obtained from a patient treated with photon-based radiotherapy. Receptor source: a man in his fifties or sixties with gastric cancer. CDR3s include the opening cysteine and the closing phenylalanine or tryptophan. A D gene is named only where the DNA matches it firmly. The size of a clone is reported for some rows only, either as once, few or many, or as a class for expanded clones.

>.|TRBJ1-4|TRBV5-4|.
TGTGCCAGCAGCTTCGCAGGACGGGGAGTCGTGAATGAAAAACTGTTTTTT
CASSFAGRGVVNEKLFF
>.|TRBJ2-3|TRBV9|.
TGTGCCAGCAGCCCAACAGATACGCAGTATTTT
CASSPTDTQYF
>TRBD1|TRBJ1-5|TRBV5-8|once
TGTGCCAGCAGGAGGAACAGGGGGGAGCAGCCCCAGCATTTT
CASRRNRGEQPQHF
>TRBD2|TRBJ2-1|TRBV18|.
TGTGCCAGCTCACCAAGACTAGCGGGAAACTACAATGAGCAGTTCTTC
CASSPRLAGNYNEQFF
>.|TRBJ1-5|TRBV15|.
TGTGCCACCAGCAGAGTGAAAACGGCTAATCAGCCCCAGCATTTT
CATSRVKTANQPQHF
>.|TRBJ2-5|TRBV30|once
TGTGCCTGGAGCGAGGGGGGAGAGACCCAGTACTTC
CAWSEGGETQYF
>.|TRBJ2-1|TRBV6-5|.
TGTGCCAGCATTCGGCTCAATGAGCAGTTCTTC
CASIRLNEQFF
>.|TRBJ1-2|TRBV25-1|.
TGTGCCAGCAGTGAATTGACATCTAACTATGGCTACACCTTC
CASSELTSNYGYTF
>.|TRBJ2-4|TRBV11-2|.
TGTGCCAGCAGCCCTGGAGGGACGGCCAAAAACATTCAGTACTTC
CASSPGGTAKNIQYF
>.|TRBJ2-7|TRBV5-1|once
TGCGCCAGCAGCTTGGTTCCAGGCTCCTACGAGCAGTACTTC
CASSLVPGSYEQYF
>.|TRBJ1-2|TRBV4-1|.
TGCGCCAGCAGCCAAGATCCCGTAGGGGGGTATGGCTACACCTTC
CASSQDPVGGYGYTF
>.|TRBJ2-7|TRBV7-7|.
TGTGCCAGCAGTCCGGACCCGGGCGGGGAGCAGTACTTC
CASSPDPGGEQYF
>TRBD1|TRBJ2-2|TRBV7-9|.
TGTGCCAGCAGCCGAGACAGGGTTGGAACCGGGGAGCTGTTTTTT
CASSRDRVGTGELFF
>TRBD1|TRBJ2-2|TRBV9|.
TGTGCCAGCAGCGGTAAGACAGGGGCGGTCACCGGGGAGCTGTTTTTT
CASSGKTGAVTGELFF
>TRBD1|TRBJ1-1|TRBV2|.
TGTGCCAGCACCGGACAGGGGAGAACTGAAGCTTTCTTT
CASTGQGRTEAFF
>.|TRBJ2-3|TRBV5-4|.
TGTGCCAGCAGCCCGGGTGGGGGGTACACAGATACGCAGTATTTT
CASSPGGGYTDTQYF
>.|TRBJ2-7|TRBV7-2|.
TGTGCCAGCAGCGCAGCGGAGTCCTACGAGCAGTACTTC
CASSAAESYEQYF
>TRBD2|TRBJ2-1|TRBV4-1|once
TGCGCCAGCAGCCAAGGGCCTAGCGGGGATGAGCAGTTCTTC
CASSQGPSGDEQFF
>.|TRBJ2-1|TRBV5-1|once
TGCGCCAGCAGCTTGGCGGGTAACCCTTACAATGAGCAGTTCTTC
CASSLAGNPYNEQFF
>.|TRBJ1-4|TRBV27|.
TGTGCCAGCAGTTTATCGTACGGGGGGCTCAATGAAAAACTGTTTTTT
CASSLSYGGLNEKLFF
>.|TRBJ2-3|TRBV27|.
TGTGCCAGCAGTTTATGGAGGAGCACAGATACGCAGTATTTT
CASSLWRSTDTQYF
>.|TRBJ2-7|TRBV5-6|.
TGTGCCAGCAGCCGTAGACAGCCCCAGGGGGAGCAGTACTTC
CASSRRQPQGEQYF